The TCR beta chain under discussion was sequenced for a study of T cells in Graves' hyperthyroidism and ophthalmopathy. By proportion, this clonotype is medium-sized. RNA transcripts provided the source from which TCR beta CDR3 regions were amplified. The HTBI primer set served for first-round RT-PCR of the TCR CDR3. TCRdb called the multiplex PCR reads again in MiXCR, with one record for every CDR3 protein. The table lists tens of thousands of distinct CDR3 sequences, approximately 50% of them singletons. Germline loops: CDR1 DFQATT, CDR2 SNEGSKA (reference sequence). CDR3 size: 15 residues. Deletions cut 1 base from V and 6 bases from J, with 18 bases between. Patients were aged 18 to 65, had disease duration under 2 months, and had newly diagnosed hyperthyroidism. Every diagnosis used clinical symptoms, serum thyroxine and TRAb, thyroid ultrasound and orbital computed tomography.

This chain joins TRBV20-1 and TRBJ1-2, with D perhaps TRBD1 (5 bases). The TCR sequence derives from a man between 18 and 35 years old with Graves' hyperthyroidism. The specimen sequenced was peripheral blood or thyroid tissue (not recorded which). As DNA, the CDR3 is TGCAGTGCTAGAGGTTGGGGGACCCAAGGCGATGGCTACACCTTC. It yields the protein CSARGWGTQGDGYTF.